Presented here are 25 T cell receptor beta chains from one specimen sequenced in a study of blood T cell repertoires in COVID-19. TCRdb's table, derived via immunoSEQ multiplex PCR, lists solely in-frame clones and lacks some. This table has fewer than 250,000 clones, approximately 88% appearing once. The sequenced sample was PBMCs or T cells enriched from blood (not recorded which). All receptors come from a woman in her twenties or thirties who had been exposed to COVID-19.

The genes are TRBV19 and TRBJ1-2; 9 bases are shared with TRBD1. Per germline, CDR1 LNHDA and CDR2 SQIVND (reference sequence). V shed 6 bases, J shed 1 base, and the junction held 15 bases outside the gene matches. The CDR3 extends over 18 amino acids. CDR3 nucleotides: TGTGCCAGTAGAACCTCCGGGACAGGGAATATTTTTAACTATGGCTACACCTTC. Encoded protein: CASRTSGTGNIFNYGYTF.

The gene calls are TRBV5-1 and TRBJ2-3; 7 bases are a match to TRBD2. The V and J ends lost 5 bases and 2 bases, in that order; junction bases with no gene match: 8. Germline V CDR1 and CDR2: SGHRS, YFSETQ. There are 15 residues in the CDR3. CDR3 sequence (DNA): TGCGCCAGCAGGGGAGGGGCCCAACCCACAGATACGCAGTATTTT. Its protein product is CASRGGAQPTDTQYF.

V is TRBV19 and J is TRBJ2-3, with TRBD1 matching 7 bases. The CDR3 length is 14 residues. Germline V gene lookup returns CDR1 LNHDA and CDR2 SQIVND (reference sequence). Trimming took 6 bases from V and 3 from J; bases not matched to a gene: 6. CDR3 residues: CASSPQGQTDTQYF. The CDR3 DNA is TGTGCCAGTAGCCCCCAGGGACAGACAGATACGCAGTATTTT.

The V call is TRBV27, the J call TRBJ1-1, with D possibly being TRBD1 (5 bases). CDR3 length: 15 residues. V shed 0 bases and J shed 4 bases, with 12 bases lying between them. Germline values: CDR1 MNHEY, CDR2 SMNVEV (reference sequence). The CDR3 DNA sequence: TGTGCCAGCAGTTTATCGGCAGGGCTGGGCACTGAAGCTTTCTTT. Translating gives CASSLSAGLGTEAFF.

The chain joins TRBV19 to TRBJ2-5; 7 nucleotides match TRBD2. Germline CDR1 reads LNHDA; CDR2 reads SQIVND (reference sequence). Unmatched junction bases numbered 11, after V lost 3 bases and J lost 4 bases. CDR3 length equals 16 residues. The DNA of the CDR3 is TGTGCCAGTAGTATCGGTCGGGGAGGGAGGGGAGAGACCCAGTACTTC. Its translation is CASSIGRGGRGETQYF.

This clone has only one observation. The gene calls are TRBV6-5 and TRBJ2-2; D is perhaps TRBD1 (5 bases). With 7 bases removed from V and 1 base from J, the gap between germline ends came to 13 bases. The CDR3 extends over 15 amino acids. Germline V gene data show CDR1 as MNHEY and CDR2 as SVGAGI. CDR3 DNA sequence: TGTGCCAGCAAAGCCCAGGGCCAGAACACCGGGGAGCTGTTTTTT. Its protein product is CASKAQGQNTGELFF.

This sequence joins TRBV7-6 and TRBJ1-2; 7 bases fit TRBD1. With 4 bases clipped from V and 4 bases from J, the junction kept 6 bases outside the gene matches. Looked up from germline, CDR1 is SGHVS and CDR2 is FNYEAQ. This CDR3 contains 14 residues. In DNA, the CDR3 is TGTGCCAGCAGCTCCGAACAGGGGAGCTATGGCTACACCTTC. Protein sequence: CASSSEQGSYGYTF.

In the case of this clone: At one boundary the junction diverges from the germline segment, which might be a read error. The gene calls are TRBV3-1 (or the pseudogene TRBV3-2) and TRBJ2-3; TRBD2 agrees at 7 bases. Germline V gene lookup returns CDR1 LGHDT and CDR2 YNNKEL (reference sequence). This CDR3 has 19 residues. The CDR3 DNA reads TGTGCCAGCAGCAAAGAAAGAAGTCCGGCGGGAGATCGGACAGATACGCAGTATTTT. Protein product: CASSKERSPAGDRTDTQYF.

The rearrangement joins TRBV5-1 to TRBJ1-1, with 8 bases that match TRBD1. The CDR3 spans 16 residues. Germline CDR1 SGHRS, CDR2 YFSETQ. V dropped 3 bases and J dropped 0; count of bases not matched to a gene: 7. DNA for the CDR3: TGCGCCAGCAGCTCTGAAGGACAGGGAATGAACACTGAAGCTTTCTTT. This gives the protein CASSSEGQGMNTEAFF. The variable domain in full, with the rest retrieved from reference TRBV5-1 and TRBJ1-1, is KAGVTQTPRYLIKTRGQQVTLSCSPISGHRSVSWYQQTPGQGLQFLFEYFSETQRNKGNFPGRFSGRQFSNSRSEMNVSTLELGDSALYLCASSSEGQGMNTEAFFGQGTRLTVV.

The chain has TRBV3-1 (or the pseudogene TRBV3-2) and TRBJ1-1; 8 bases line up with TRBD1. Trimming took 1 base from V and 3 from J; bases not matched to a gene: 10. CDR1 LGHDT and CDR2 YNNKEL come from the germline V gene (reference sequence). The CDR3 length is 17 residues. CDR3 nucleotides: TGTGCCAGCAGCCAAGCTTTTCCCGGGACAGGTTACACTGAAGCTTTCTTT. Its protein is CASSQAFPGTGYTEAFF.

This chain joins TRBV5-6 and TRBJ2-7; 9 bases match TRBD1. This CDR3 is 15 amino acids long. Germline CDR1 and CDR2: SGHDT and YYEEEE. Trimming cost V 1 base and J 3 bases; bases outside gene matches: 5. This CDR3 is CASSLSPTGGYEQYF. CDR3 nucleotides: TGTGCCAGCAGCTTGTCGCCGACAGGGGGCTACGAGCAGTACTTC.

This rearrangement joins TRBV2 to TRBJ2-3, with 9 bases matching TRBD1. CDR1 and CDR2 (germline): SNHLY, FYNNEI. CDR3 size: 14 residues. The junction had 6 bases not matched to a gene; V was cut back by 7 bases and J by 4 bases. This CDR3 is CASNRGLLSDTQYF. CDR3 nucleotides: TGTGCCAGCAACAGGGGGCTTTTATCAGATACGCAGTATTTT.

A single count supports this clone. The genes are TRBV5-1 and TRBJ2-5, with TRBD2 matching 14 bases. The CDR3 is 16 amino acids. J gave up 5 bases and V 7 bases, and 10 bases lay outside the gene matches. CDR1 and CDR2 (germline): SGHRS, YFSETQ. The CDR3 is CASGNSWTSGRETQYF. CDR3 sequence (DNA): TGCGCCAGCGGGAACTCCTGGACTAGCGGGAGGGAGACCCAGTACTTC. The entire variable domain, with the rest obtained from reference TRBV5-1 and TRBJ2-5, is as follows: KAGVTQTPRYLIKTRGQQVTLSCSPISGHRSVSWYQQTPGQGLQFLFEYFSETQRNKGNFPGRFSGRQFSNSRSEMNVSTLELGDSALYLCASGNSWTSGRETQYFGPGTRLLVL.

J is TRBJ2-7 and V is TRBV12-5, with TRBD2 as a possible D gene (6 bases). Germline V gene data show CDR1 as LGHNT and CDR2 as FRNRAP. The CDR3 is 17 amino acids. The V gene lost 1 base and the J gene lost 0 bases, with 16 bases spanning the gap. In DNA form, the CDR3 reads TGTGCTAGTGGTTTGGCCCTCGGGACTGTGAGCTCCTACGAGCAGTACTTC. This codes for CASGLALGTVSSYEQYF.

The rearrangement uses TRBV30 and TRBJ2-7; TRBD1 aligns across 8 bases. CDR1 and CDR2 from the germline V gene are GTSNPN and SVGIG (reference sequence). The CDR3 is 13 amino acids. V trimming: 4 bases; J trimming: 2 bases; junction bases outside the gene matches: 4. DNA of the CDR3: TGTGCCTGGAAGGGGACAGGCACCTACGAGCAGTACTTC. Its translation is CAWKGTGTYEQYF.

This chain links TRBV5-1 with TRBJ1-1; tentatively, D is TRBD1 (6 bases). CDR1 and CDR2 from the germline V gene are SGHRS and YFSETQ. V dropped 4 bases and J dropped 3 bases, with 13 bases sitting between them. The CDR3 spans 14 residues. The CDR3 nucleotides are TGCGCCAGCAGCCTCAGGACAGACCACACTGAAGCTTTCTTT. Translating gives CASSLRTDHTEAFF.

The CDR3: CASSLTGADGQPQHF. CDR3 in DNA: TGTGCCAGCAGCCTTACAGGGGCTGATGGGCAGCCCCAGCATTTT. The rearrangement joins TRBV9 to TRBJ1-5; 7 positions match TRBD1. Germline-derived CDR1 and CDR2 are SGDLS and YYNGEE. The CDR3 loop spans 15 amino acids. The V segment lost 4 bases and the J segment 7 bases; nucleotides outside the gene matches: 11.

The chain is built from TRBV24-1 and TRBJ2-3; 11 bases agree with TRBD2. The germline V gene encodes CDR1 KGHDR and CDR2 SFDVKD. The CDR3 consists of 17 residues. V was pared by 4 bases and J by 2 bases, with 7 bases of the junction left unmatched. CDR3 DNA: TGTGCCACCAGTGAGGGTACTAGCGGGGGATTCACAGATACGCAGTATTTT. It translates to CATSEGTSGGFTDTQYF.

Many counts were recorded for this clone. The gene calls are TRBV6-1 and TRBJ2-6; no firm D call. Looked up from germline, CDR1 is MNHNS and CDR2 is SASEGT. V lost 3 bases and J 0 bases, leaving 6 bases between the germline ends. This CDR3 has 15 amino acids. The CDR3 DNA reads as TGTGCCAGCAGTGAGATGCGCTCTGGGGCCAACGTCCTGACTTTC. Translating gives CASSEMRSGANVLTF.

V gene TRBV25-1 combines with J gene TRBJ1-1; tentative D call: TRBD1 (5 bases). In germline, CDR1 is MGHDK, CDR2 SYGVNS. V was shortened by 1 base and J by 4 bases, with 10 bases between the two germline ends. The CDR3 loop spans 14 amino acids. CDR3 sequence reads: CASSESTVGTEAFF. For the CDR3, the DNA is TGTGCCAGCAGTGAATCGACAGTCGGCACTGAAGCTTTCTTT.

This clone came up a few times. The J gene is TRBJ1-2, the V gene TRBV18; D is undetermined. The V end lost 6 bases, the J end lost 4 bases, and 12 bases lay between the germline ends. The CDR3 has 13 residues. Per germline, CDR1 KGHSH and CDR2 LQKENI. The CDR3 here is CASSVEGPYGYTF. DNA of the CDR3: TGTGCCAGCTCCGTGGAGGGTCCCTATGGCTACACCTTC.

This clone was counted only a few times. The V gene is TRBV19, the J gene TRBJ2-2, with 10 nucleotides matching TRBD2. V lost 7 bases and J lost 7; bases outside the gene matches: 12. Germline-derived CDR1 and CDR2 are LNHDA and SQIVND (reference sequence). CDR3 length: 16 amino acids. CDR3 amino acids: CASKVTGTSVGGELFF. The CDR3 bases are TGTGCCAGTAAGGTCACCGGGACTAGCGTTGGCGGGGAGCTGTTTTTT.

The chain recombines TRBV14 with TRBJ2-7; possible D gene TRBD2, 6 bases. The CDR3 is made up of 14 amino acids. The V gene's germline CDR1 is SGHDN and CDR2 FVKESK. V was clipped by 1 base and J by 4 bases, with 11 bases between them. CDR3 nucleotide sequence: TGTGCCAGCAGCCAAGGGGGACTTTGGTACGAGCAGTACTTC. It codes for CASSQGGLWYEQYF.

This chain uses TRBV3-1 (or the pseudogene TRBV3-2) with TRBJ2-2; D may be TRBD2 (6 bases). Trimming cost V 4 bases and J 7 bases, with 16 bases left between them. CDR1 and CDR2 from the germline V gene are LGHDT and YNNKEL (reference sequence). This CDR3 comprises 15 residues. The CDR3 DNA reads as TGTGCCAGCAGCCTACCACAGAGGGAGGTCGGGGAGCTGTTTTTT. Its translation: CASSLPQREVGELFF.

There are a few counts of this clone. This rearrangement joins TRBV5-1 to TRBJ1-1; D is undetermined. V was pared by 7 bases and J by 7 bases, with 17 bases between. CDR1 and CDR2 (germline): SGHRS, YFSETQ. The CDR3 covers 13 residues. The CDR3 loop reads CASRSAPSGEAFF. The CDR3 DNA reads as TGCGCCAGCCGATCAGCCCCCAGCGGTGAAGCTTTCTTT.